Below are 29 T cell receptor beta chains sequenced from a single sample in a study of T cells in localized non-small cell lung cancer. Clones were read by immunoSEQ multiplex PCR, and TCRdb kept only the in-frame ones, dropping some. The sample shows around 50,000 clones, 70% to 90% of them seen only once. Specimen: PBMCs, collected before any cancer treatment. These receptors were taken from a man aged 40 to 75 with stage II lung adenocarcinoma.

The genes are TRBV10-3 and TRBJ2-3; TRBD2 matches 13 bases. The CDR3 contains 16 residues. In germline, CDR1 is ENHRY, CDR2 SYGVKD. V lost 5 bases to trimming and J lost 1 base; unmatched junction nucleotides: 3. The CDR3 loop is CAISPTSGGRTDTQYF. The CDR3 DNA follows: TGTGCCATCAGTCCGACTAGCGGGGGGCGCACAGATACGCAGTATTTT.

V usage is TRBV19 and J usage is TRBJ1-3; TRBD1 is a possible D gene (5 bases). The V end was cut by 10 bases, the J end by 1 base, with 11 bases between. Germline V gene lookup returns CDR1 LNHDA and CDR2 SQIVND (reference sequence). The CDR3 length is 13 residues. CDR3 sequence: CATDAGSGNTIYF. CDR3 coding DNA: TGTGCCACAGACGCAGGGTCTGGAAACACCATATATTTT.

The chain has TRBV11-2 and TRBJ2-7, with D uncertain. The CDR3 covers 13 residues. Trimming shortened V by 1 base and J by 3 bases, and 7 bases separated the two germline ends. The V gene's germline CDR1 is SGHAT and CDR2 FQNNGV. CDR3 coding DNA: TGTGCCAGCAGCTTAGGGTGGGACTACGAGCAGTACGTC. Its protein is CASSLGWDYEQYV.

The chain couples TRBV5-6 to TRBJ2-7; no clear D. The CDR3 length is 13 residues. Trimming stripped 4 bases from V and 3 bases from J, with 11 bases between. Per germline, CDR1 SGHDT and CDR2 YYEEEE. CDR3: CASSSGFHYEQYV. DNA of the CDR3: TGTGCCAGCAGCAGTGGGTTCCACTACGAGCAGTACGTC.

The CDR3 nucleotides are TGTGCCAGCGCAGAGGGAACTAGCGGGGGCTGGGAGACCCAGTACTTC. This translates into CASAEGTSGGWETQYF. The chain has TRBV11-2 and TRBJ2-5, with 11 bases aligning to TRBD2. Germline CDR1 SGHAT, CDR2 FQNNGV. The J segment lost 5 bases and the V segment lost 8 bases, leaving 13 bases of the junction unmatched. This CDR3 is 16 amino acids long. Complete variable domain (other parts from reference TRBV11-2 and TRBJ2-5): EAGVAQSPRYKIIEKRQSVAFWCNPISGHATLYWYQQILGQGPKLLIQFQNNGVVDDSQLPKDRFSAERLKGVDSTLKIQPAKLEDSAVYLCASAEGTSGGWETQYFGPGTRLLVL.

Concerning this clone itself: The junction and the germline gene differ at one end; a read error may be behind it. CDR3 loop: CASSQPGTRSYSEQFF. The DNA for the CDR3 is TGCGCCAGCAGCCAACCCGGGACTAGATCTTACAGTGAGCAGTTCTTC. The chain recombines TRBV4-1 with TRBJ2-1; 8 bases are shared with TRBD2. The CDR3 length is 16 residues. Germline V gives CDR1 MGHRA, CDR2 YSYEKL.

The rearrangement links TRBV5-1 to TRBJ1-2, with 9 bases lining up with TRBD1. The V gene's germline CDR1 is SGHRS and CDR2 YFSETQ. This CDR3 has 15 residues. With 6 bases clipped from V and 4 bases from J, the junction kept 10 bases outside the gene matches. This CDR3 reads CASNPGQGLAYGYTF. CDR3 DNA sequence: TGCGCCAGCAACCCCGGACAGGGGCTTGCCTATGGCTACACCTTC. Together with reference TRBV5-1 and TRBJ1-2, the CDR3 gives the full variable domain: KAGVTQTPRYLIKTRGQQVTLSCSPISGHRSVSWYQQTPGQGLQFLFEYFSETQRNKGNFPGRFSGRQFSNSRSEMNVSTLELGDSALYLCASNPGQGLAYGYTFGSGTRLTVV.

This chain uses TRBV6-4 with TRBJ1-2; the match to TRBD1 covers 7 bases. The length of the CDR3 is 15 residues. V trimming: 6 bases; J trimming: 4 bases; junction bases outside the gene matches: 11. The germline CDR1 and CDR2 sequences are MRHNA and SNTAGT. CDR3 DNA sequence: TGTGCCAGCAGACCCGAGACAGGGAGCGCCTATGGCTACACCTTC. Amino acid sequence: CASRPETGSAYGYTF.

This sequence joins TRBV28 and TRBJ2-1; 13 bases match TRBD2. V was clipped by 5 bases and J by 9 bases; unmatched bases: 10. Germline V CDR1 and CDR2: MDHEN, SYDVKM. CDR3 length: 16 amino acids. The CDR3 is CASSPVRTSGGIEQFF. The CDR3 DNA reads as TGTGCCAGCAGTCCCGTCCGGACTAGCGGGGGTATTGAGCAGTTCTTC.

The chain carries TRBV6-5 and TRBJ1-1; possible D gene TRBD1, 5 bases. With 6 bases removed from V and 2 bases from J, the gap between germline ends came to 13 bases. CDR1 and CDR2 from the germline V gene are MNHEY and SVGAGI. The CDR3 is 14 amino acids. CDR3: CASRHSRDNTEAFF. The CDR3 DNA reads TGTGCCAGCAGGCACAGCAGGGACAACACTGAAGCTTTCTTT.

This clone has just a few counts. The J gene is TRBJ2-2, the V gene TRBV9; tentatively, D is TRBD1 (6 bases). V was trimmed by 3 bases and J by 0 bases, leaving 6 bases between them. CDR3 size: 14 residues. In germline, CDR1 is SGDLS, CDR2 YYNGEE. CDR3 region: CASSGTANTGELFF. As DNA, the CDR3 is TGTGCCAGCAGCGGGACAGCGAACACCGGGGAGCTGTTTTTT.

The chain is built from TRBV9 and TRBJ1-3; a weak D match, TRBD1 (6 bases). CDR1 and CDR2 from the germline V gene are SGDLS and YYNGEE. Trimming took 2 bases from V and 3 from J, leaving 12 bases between them. This CDR3 spans 15 amino acids. DNA of the CDR3: TGTGCCAGCAGCGTCGCGGGCAGGGGTGGAAACACCATATATTTT. Translation: CASSVAGRGGNTIYF.

The chain joins TRBV2 to TRBJ2-7; TRBD1 agrees at 9 bases. J lost 3 bases, V lost 4 bases, and 7 bases had no gene match. CDR3 size: 15 residues. The germline V gene has CDR1 SNHLY and CDR2 FYNNEI. CDR3 loop: CASSGPDRGIYEQYV. The CDR3 DNA reads TGTGCCAGCAGTGGACCGGACAGGGGTATCTACGAGCAGTACGTC.

The chain recombines TRBV19 with TRBJ2-2, with a tentative D call TRBD2 (6 bases). This CDR3 spans 15 amino acids. Trimming removed 5 bases at V and 4 bases at J, with 14 bases between. CDR1 and CDR2 (germline): LNHDA, SQIVND (reference sequence). The chain's CDR3 is CASSHGLTSTGELFF. The CDR3 DNA reads TGTGCCAGTAGTCATGGACTAACAAGCACCGGGGAGCTGTTTTTT.

V is TRBV7-3 and J is TRBJ2-3; D unresolved. From germline, CDR1 is SGHTA and CDR2 FQGTGA. This CDR3 region has 13 residues. V lost 5 bases, J lost 4 bases, and 10 bases lay in between. CDR3 in DNA: TGTGCCAGCAGCCGAGACTTCTCAGATACGCAGTATTTT. Translated: CASSRDFSDTQYF.

The V gene is TRBV5-1, the J gene TRBJ2-5; 8 bases are shared with TRBD2. The CDR3 covers 15 residues. V lost 4 bases and J lost 2; bases outside the gene matches: 7. The V gene's germline CDR1 is SGHRS and CDR2 YFSETQ. CDR3 DNA: TGCGCCAGCAGCGCCTGGGCGGGGGGACAAGAGACCCAGTACTTC. It is translated as CASSAWAGGQETQYF.

J is TRBJ2-1 and V is TRBV10-3; D gene ambiguous. The CDR3 spans 14 residues. CDR1 is ENHRY, CDR2 SYGVKD, per germline. V dropped 3 bases and J dropped 8 bases, with 14 bases sitting between them. This chain's CDR3 is CAISETVKGDEQFF. The CDR3 nucleotides are TGTGCCATCAGTGAAACCGTCAAGGGCGATGAGCAGTTCTTC.

The chain employs TRBV19 and TRBJ2-6; D is undetermined. CDR1 and CDR2 (germline): LNHDA, SQIVND (reference sequence). The germline V and J ends were trimmed by 0 bases and 0 bases, with 6 bases remaining between them. The CDR3 covers 16 residues. The CDR3: CASSIEGPSGANVLTF. Written as DNA, the CDR3 is TGTGCCAGTAGTATAGAAGGTCCCTCTGGGGCCAACGTCCTGACTTTC.

The rearrangement uses TRBV19 and TRBJ2-7, with 12 bases matching TRBD2. Germline values: CDR1 LNHDA, CDR2 SQIVND (reference sequence). V lost 1 base to trimming and J lost 2 bases; unmatched junction nucleotides: 3. The CDR3 extends over 16 amino acids. The CDR3 DNA reads as TGTGCCAGTAGTATAGGGACTAGCGGGATTACCTACGAGCAGTACTTC. Translating gives CASSIGTSGITYEQYF.

This clone was seen once. The J gene is TRBJ1-1, the V gene TRBV19; D gene ambiguous. Germline-derived CDR1 and CDR2 are LNHDA and SQIVND (reference sequence). V was pared by 5 bases and J by 1 base, with 5 bases between. This CDR3 has 12 residues. The CDR3 sequence is CASSWPNTEAFF. The CDR3 DNA sequence: TGTGCCAGTAGTTGGCCGAACACTGAAGCTTTCTTT. The full variable domain, completed using reference TRBV19 and TRBJ1-1, is DGGITQSPKYLFRKEGQNVTLSCEQNLNHDAMYWYRQDPGQGLRLIYYSQIVNDFQKGDIAEGYSVSREKKESFPLTVTSAQKNPTAFYLCASSWPNTEAFFGQGTRLTVV.

This clone has just a few counts. The chain joins TRBV7-8 to TRBJ1-3; D remains ambiguous. The germline V gene encodes CDR1 SGHVS and CDR2 FQNEAQ. This CDR3 has 16 residues. The V gene lost 4 bases and the J gene lost 0 bases, with 13 bases spanning the gap. The CDR3 nucleotides are TGTGCCAGCAGCTACCTCAGGTTACCCTCTGGAAACACCATATATTTT. Protein product: CASSYLRLPSGNTIYF. The complete variable domain, with remaining parts taken from reference TRBV7-8 and TRBJ1-3, reads GAGVSQSPRYKVAKRGQDVALRCDPISGHVSLFWYQQALGQGPEFLTYFQNEAQLDKSGLPSDRFFAERPEGSVSTLKIQRTQQEDSAVYLCASSYLRLPSGNTIYFGEGSWLTVV.

The V gene is TRBV4-2, the J gene TRBJ2-1, with 8 bases lining up with TRBD2. The CDR3 has 16 residues. The V segment lost 0 bases and the J segment 1 base; nucleotides outside the gene matches: 2. CDR1 is LGHNA and CDR2 is YNFKEQ in the germline V gene. As DNA, the CDR3 is TGTGCCAGCAGCCAAGATTCGGGGGGGTCCTACAATGAGCAGTTCTTC. Amino acids: CASSQDSGGSYNEQFF.

CDR3 nucleotide sequence: TGTGCCAGCAGCTTAAATCCTATGGGGCTGGGTACAGATACGCAGTATTTT. This codes for CASSLNPMGLGTDTQYF. The chain employs TRBV7-2 and TRBJ2-3; D is possibly TRBD1 (5 bases). Trimming pared 2 bases from V and 3 bases from J, leaving 18 bases between. The CDR3 contains 17 residues. Germline V gene lookup returns CDR1 SGHTA and CDR2 FQGNSA.

This chain links TRBV2 with TRBJ2-1; D perhaps matches TRBD1 (5 bases). Germline V CDR1 and CDR2: SNHLY, FYNNEI. The CDR3 runs 12 residues. With 7 bases removed from V and 10 bases from J, the gap between germline ends came to 14 bases. The CDR3 sequence is CASMDTLNEQFF. In nucleotides, the CDR3 is TGTGCCAGCATGGACACCCTTAACGAGCAGTTCTTC.

The chain carries TRBV4-1 and TRBJ2-1, with 13 bases fitting TRBD2. The V gene end was trimmed by 3 bases and the J gene end by 6 bases; junction bases not matched to a gene: 5. Germline CDR1 is MGHRA and CDR2 is YSYEKL. This CDR3 has 16 amino acids. CDR3 region: CASSHPLAGGVNEQFF. The CDR3 region has the DNA TGCGCCAGCAGCCATCCACTAGCGGGGGGGGTCAATGAGCAGTTCTTC.

This chain uses TRBV30 with TRBJ1-1; possible D gene TRBD1, 5 bases. There are 15 residues in the CDR3. V was trimmed by 4 bases and J by 1 base, leaving 16 bases between them. Looked up from germline, CDR1 is GTSNPN and CDR2 is SVGIG (reference sequence). DNA for the CDR3: TGTGCCTGGACCAGGCTAGGGGTGACGAACACTGAAGCTTTCTTT. This codes for CAWTRLGVTNTEAFF.

The CDR3 DNA reads as TGTGCCAGCAGCCTTTCGCGGGGGAGAACAGATACGCAGTATTTT. Its translation: CASSLSRGRTDTQYF. The genes are TRBV6-5 and TRBJ2-3, with 7 bases identical to TRBD2. Germline trimming cut 6 bases from V and 3 bases from J; bases unmatched to any gene: 9. The CDR3 contains 15 residues. Germline lookup yields CDR1 MNHEY and CDR2 SVGAGI.

The chain is built from TRBV28 and TRBJ2-7; maybe TRBD2 (7 bases). CDR1 is MDHEN and CDR2 is SYDVKM in the germline V gene. V was trimmed by 3 bases and J by 0 bases, leaving 21 bases between them. The CDR3 totals 18 residues. CDR3 nucleotide sequence: TGTGCCAGCAGTTTGGTGTCAGGGGAGGGCCTCGGCTCCTACGAGCAGTACTTC. It specifies CASSLVSGEGLGSYEQYF.

The rearrangement joins TRBV18 to TRBJ1-2, with 7 bases aligning to TRBD1. This CDR3 spans 13 amino acids. Germline values: CDR1 KGHSH, CDR2 LQKENI. V shed 2 bases and J 8 bases; nucleotides not matched to a gene: 5. This CDR3 reads CASSPKGAVGYTF. Written as DNA, the CDR3 is TGTGCCAGCTCACCAAAGGGGGCAGTAGGCTACACCTTC.